This T cell receptor beta chain was sequenced for a study of T cells of healthy individuals. MiXCR, applied by TCRdb to the 5' RACE reads, yields one record per CDR3 protein. The sample carries around 100,000 distinct CDR3 sequences, around 17% recorded once. The receptor's source is a human donor in good health.

The CDR3 bases are TGTGCCAGCAACACGGGGAGACCTTACAATGAGCAGTTCTTC. Protein sequence: CASNTGRPYNEQFF. The gene calls are TRBV2 and TRBJ2-1; TRBD2 might be the D (5 bases). This CDR3 comprises 14 residues. The germline gives CDR1 SNHLY, CDR2 FYNNEI. Trimming took off 7 bases at V and 4 bases at J, with 14 bases between the two ends.